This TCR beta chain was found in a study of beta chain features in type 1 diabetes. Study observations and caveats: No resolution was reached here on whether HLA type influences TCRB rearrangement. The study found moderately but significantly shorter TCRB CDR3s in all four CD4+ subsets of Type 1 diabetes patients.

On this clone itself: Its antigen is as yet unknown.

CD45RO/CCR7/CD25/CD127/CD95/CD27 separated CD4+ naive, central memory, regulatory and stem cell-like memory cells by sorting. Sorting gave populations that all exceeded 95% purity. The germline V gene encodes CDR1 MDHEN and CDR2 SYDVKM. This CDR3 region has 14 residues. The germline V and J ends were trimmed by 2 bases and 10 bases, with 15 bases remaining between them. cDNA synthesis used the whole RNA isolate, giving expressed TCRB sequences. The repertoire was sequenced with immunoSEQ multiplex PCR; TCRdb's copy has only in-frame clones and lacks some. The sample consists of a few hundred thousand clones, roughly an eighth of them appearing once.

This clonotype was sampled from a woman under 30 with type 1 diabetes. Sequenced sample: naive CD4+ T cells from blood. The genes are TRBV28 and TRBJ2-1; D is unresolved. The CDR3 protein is CASSLEAPLREQFF. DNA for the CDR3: TGTGCCAGCAGTTTAGAGGCCCCATTAAGGGAGCAGTTCTTC.